This T cell receptor beta chain was sequenced during a study of T cells after somatic rescue of genetic block (dated by TCRdb to between 2020 and 2021). For context, the study as a whole: The study assessed how robust, over the long term, a T-cell system was when the system had developed through somatic rescue of a genetic block in T-cell development.

Preparation of the library involved the immunoSEQ multiplex PCR assay. What TCRdb holds here is the immuneACCESS table cut down to in-frame rearrangements. Part of the clones is not present; checked against another copy, under half of the missing clones reflect an unresolved V gene, and the others are unexplained. The sample table shows more than 65,000 clones, and approximately 90% are seen once. About 3% of the sample belongs to the ten largest clones. From a lookup of the germline V gene (reference sequence), CDR1 and CDR2 are SGHNT and YYREEE. V gives up 2 bases and J gives up 5 bases, and the segment between their germline ends measures 16 bases. CDR3 length: 16 amino acids, cysteine to phenylalanine. Only the CDR3 region is kept as DNA, spanning 48 bases read in frame from base 1. Turning to this clone: The antigen it binds to is not known. The sample holds no much larger clone one base away, and base qualities are not on file.

In this chain, TRBV5-4 is recombined with TRBJ1-4, with TRBD1 as a weak D call on 5 bases. Material: peripheral blood mononuclear cells (PBMCs). The clonotype was recovered from a man under 40. In nucleotides, the sequence is TGTGCCAGCAGCTTCCGCCGGGGACGGATGAATGAAAAACTGTTTTTT. It is translated as CASSFRRGRMNEKLFF.